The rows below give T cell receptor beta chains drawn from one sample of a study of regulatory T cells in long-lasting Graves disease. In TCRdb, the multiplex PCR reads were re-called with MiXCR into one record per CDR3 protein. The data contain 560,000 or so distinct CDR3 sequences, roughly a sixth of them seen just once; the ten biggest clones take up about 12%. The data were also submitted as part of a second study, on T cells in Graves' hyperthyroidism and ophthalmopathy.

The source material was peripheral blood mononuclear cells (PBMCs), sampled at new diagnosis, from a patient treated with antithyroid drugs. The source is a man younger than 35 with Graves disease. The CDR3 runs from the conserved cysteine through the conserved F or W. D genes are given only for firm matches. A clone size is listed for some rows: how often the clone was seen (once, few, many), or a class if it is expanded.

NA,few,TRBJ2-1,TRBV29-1,TGCAGCGTTGACCTCCCCCGGGGAGGGCAGTTCTTC,CSVDLPRGGQFF
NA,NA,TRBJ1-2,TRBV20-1,TGCAGTGCTGGGGGGGGGGCGAACTATGGCTACACCTTC,CSAGGGANYGYTF
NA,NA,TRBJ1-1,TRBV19,TGTGCCAGTAGTCCAGAGAGGATGGACACTGAAGCTTTCTTT,CASSPERMDTEAFF
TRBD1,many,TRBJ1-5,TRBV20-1,TGCAGTGCTATTGACAGGGATGGGATTCAGCCCCAGCATTTT,CSAIDRDGIQPQHF
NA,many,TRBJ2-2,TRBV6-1,TGTGCCAGCAGTGACCACGGGACAATCGCCGGGGAGCTGTTTTTT,CASSDHGTIAGELFF
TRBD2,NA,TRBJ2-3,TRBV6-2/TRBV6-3,TGTGCCAGCAGTTTATACCTAGCGGGGGATACGCAGTATTTT,CASSLYLAGDTQYF
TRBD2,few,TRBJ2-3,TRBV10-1,TGCGCCAGCAGTGAAGGATTGCTAGCGGGAACCACAGATACGCAGTATTTT,CASSEGLLAGTTDTQYF
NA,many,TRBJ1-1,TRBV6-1,TGTGCCAGCTGTGAGGGGCTTGGGACTGAAGCTTTCTTT,CASCEGLGTEAFF
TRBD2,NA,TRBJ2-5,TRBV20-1,TGCAGTGCTAGAGATCTAGCGGGAGTTCAAGAGACCCAGTACTTC,CSARDLAGVQETQYF
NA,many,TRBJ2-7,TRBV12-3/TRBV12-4,TGTGCCAGCAGTTCCACCCCCAAGGACTATTGGGGCTCCTACGAGCAGTACTTC,CASSSTPKDYWGSYEQYF
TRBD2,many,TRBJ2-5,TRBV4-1,TGCGCCAGCAGCCAAGTAATACTAGCGGGGGGGAGGAAGACCCAGTACTTC,CASSQVILAGGRKTQYF
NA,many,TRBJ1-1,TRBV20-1,TGCAGTGCTAGGGCGGGGTACACTGAAGCTTTCTTT,CSARAGYTEAFF
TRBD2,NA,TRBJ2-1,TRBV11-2,TGTGCCAGCAACCCCAGCGGGACCTACAATGAGCAGTTCTTC,CASNPSGTYNEQFF
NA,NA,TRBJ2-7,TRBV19,TGTGCCAGTAGTCCCCGGGCTAGGTCCTACGAGCAGTACTTC,CASSPRARSYEQYF
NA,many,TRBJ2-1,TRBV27,TGTGCCAGCGGAAAAGCTTGGAAGGCCGATAATGAGCAGTTCTTC,CASGKAWKADNEQFF
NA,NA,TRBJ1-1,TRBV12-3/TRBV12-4,TGTGCCAGCAGTCAAGCCGAGACGACTGAAGCTTTCTTT,CASSQAETTEAFF
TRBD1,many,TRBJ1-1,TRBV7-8,TGTGCCAGCAGCCGAAACCGACAGGGGGGGACTGAAGCTTTCTTT,CASSRNRQGGTEAFF
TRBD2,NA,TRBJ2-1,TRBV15,TGTGCCACCAGCAGTGAGGCGGGAGGGCGGTGGGGTGAGCAGTTCTTC,CATSSEAGGRWGEQFF
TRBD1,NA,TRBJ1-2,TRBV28,TGTGCCAGCAGTTTTCAGGACAGGGGTTATGGCTACACCTTC,CASSFQDRGYGYTF
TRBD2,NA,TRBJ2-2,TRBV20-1,TGCAGTGCTAGAGATCGGACTAGCGGTGGCACCGGGGAGCTGTTTTTT,CSARDRTSGGTGELFF
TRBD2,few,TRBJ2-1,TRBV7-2,TGTGCCAGCAGCCTAGGAGGGACTAGCGGGAGGGGGCAGTTCTTC,CASSLGGTSGRGQFF
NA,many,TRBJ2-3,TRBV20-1,TGCAGTGTCATACATCCCGCTAGCACAGATACGCAGTATTTT,CSVIHPASTDTQYF
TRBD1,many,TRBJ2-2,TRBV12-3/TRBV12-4,TGTGCCAGCAGTTTCCTTACAGGGGGCGGTACCGGGGAGCTGTTTTTT,CASSFLTGGGTGELFF
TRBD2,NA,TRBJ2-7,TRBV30,TGTGCCTGGAGTTTGCGGGAGTCCTACGAGCAGTACTTC,CAWSLRESYEQYF
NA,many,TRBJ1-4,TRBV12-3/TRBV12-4,TGTGCCAGCAGTGGGGGAACTAATGAAAAACTGTTTTTT,CASSGGTNEKLFF
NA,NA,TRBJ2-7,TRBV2,TGTGCCAGCAACAGGGACTCGGGGGACCAGTACTTC,CASNRDSGDQYF
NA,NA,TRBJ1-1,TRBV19,TGTGCCAGTAGGGGAGGGCTGCTTGAAGCTTTCTTT,CASRGGLLEAFF
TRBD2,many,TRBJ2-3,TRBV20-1,TGCAGTGCTAGAGGAGGGACTAGGAGTGATACGCAGTATTTT,CSARGGTRSDTQYF
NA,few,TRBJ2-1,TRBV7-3,TGTGCCAGCAGATCACCCGGGACTGGAAGCTCCTACAATGAGCAGTTCTTC,CASRSPGTGSSYNEQFF